This is a list of T cell receptor beta chains from one sample in a study of blood T cell repertoires in COVID-19. The assay was immunoSEQ multiplex PCR, and TCRdb's table has in-frame clones only and misses some. The sample includes under 150,000 clones, around 81% of them seen just once. The sequenced sample consisted of peripheral blood. These receptors originate from a middle-aged man with active or convalescent COVID-19. Each CDR3 is given with its conserved first and last residue. A D gene is named only where the DNA matches it firmly.

CDR3nt: TGTGCCAGCTCACCGACCCGGAGCGGGGGCTACAATGAGCAGTTCTTC
CDR3aa: CASSPTRSGGYNEQFF
len: 16
d_gene: TRBD2
v_gene: TRBV18
j_gene: TRBJ2-1

CDR3nt: TGTGCCTGGAGGGTAGTAGACTCTAACTATGGCTACACCTTC
CDR3aa: CAWRVVDSNYGYTF
len: 14
d_gene: -
v_gene: TRBV30
j_gene: TRBJ1-2

CDR3nt: TGTGCCAGCAGCGTAGCCCCCCGGACAGGGCCCCAAGCAACTAATGAAAAACTGTTTTTT
CDR3aa: CASSVAPRTGPQATNEKLFF
len: 20
d_gene: TRBD1
v_gene: TRBV9
j_gene: TRBJ1-4

CDR3nt: TGTGCCACCAGCAGATCCCGGGGACTAGCGGGGGACAATGAGCAGTTCTTC
CDR3aa: CATSRSRGLAGDNEQFF
len: 17
d_gene: TRBD2
v_gene: TRBV15
j_gene: TRBJ2-1

CDR3nt: TGCGCCACCCAGACTAGCGGGGGAGAAAACACCGGGGAGCTGTTTTTT
CDR3aa: CATQTSGGENTGELFF
len: 16
d_gene: TRBD2
v_gene: TRBV5-1
j_gene: TRBJ2-2

CDR3nt: TGTGCCAGCAGCTTCCAGACTAGCGGGGGGTACAATGAGCAGTTCTTC
CDR3aa: CASSFQTSGGYNEQFF
len: 16
d_gene: TRBD2
v_gene: TRBV11-2
j_gene: TRBJ2-1

CDR3nt: TGCGCCAGCAGCAATCAGGGGGCCATCAATCAGCCCCAGCATTTT
CDR3aa: CASSNQGAINQPQHF
len: 15
d_gene: TRBD1
v_gene: TRBV10-2
j_gene: TRBJ1-5

CDR3nt: TGTGCCTGGAGTAATTCCCTCCCCCAGGGAGCCAAAAACATTCAGTACTTC
CDR3aa: CAWSNSLPQGAKNIQYF
len: 17
d_gene: -
v_gene: TRBV30
j_gene: TRBJ2-4

CDR3nt: TGTGCCAGCAGCCCAACCGGGACAGGGATCTTCTCTGGAAACACCATATATTTT
CDR3aa: CASSPTGTGIFSGNTIYF
len: 18
d_gene: TRBD1
v_gene: TRBV11-2
j_gene: TRBJ1-3

CDR3nt: TGTGCCAGCAGCTTATGGGGGGGTGGCTACACCTTC
CDR3aa: CASSLWGGGYTF
len: 12
d_gene: -
v_gene: TRBV7-8
j_gene: TRBJ1-2

CDR3nt: TGTGCCAGCAGTGATCCGCAGGGGACCTTTTTTTACGAGCAGTACTTC
CDR3aa: CASSDPQGTFFYEQYF
len: 16
d_gene: -
v_gene: TRBV6-1
j_gene: TRBJ2-7

CDR3nt: TGTGCCAGCACCACCAAGAACACTGAAGCTTTCTTT
CDR3aa: CASTTKNTEAFF
len: 12
d_gene: -
v_gene: TRBV7-9
j_gene: TRBJ1-1

CDR3nt: TGTGCCAGCGCTCGGGGGGGGATCGGGAACACTGAAGCTTTCTTT
CDR3aa: CASARGGIGNTEAFF
len: 15
d_gene: -
v_gene: TRBV5-4
j_gene: TRBJ1-1

CDR3nt: TGTGCCAGCAGTCCAGGACAGGGAGGTGTCGAGCAGTACTTC
CDR3aa: CASSPGQGGVEQYF
len: 14
d_gene: TRBD1
v_gene: TRBV6-6
j_gene: TRBJ2-7

CDR3nt: TGTGCCAGCAGCCCTCAGACAGGGGATGGCTACACCTTC
CDR3aa: CASSPQTGDGYTF
len: 13
d_gene: TRBD1
v_gene: TRBV7-3
j_gene: TRBJ1-2

CDR3nt: TGTGCCAGCAGTTTCGGGGGGACTAGCGGGGGCGAGCAGTTCTTC
CDR3aa: CASSFGGTSGGEQFF
len: 15
d_gene: TRBD2
v_gene: TRBV27
j_gene: TRBJ2-1

CDR3nt: TGTGCCAGCACCTCCTCAGGGCGGGGCTATGGCTACACCTTC
CDR3aa: CASTSSGRGYGYTF
len: 14
d_gene: -
v_gene: TRBV25-1
j_gene: TRBJ1-2

CDR3nt: TGTGCCAGCAGTTTAAAGGGGGCCGGCTACGAGCAGTACTTC
CDR3aa: CASSLKGAGYEQYF
len: 14
d_gene: TRBD1
v_gene: TRBV27
j_gene: TRBJ2-7

CDR3nt: TGTGCCAGCTGTAGCGGGTTCCAAGAGACCCAGTACTTC
CDR3aa: CASCSGFQETQYF
len: 13
d_gene: TRBD2
v_gene: TRBV5-6
j_gene: TRBJ2-5